The rows below give T cell receptor beta chains drawn from one sample of a study of control samples from healthy donors and cancer patients. Assay used: immunoSEQ multiplex PCR; TCRdb lists only in-frame clones, some missing. Seen here are about 86,000 clones, 85% to 95% observed once, and the top ten hold about 1.5%. Sequences were obtained from blood. The source of these receptors is a young woman in good health. The CDR3 runs from the conserved cysteine through the conserved F or W. A D gene is named only where the DNA matches it firmly. Not all rows give a size; the values are once, few, many and, for expanded clones, a class.

v_call	d_call	clone_size	j_call	cdr3_nt	cdr3_aa
TRBV10-3	TRBD2	NA	TRBJ2-3	TGTGCCATCAGAGGCGGGAGGTCCGGCACAGATACGCAGTATTTT	CAIRGGRSGTDTQYF
TRBV3-1/TRBV3-2	TRBD2	NA	TRBJ2-3	TGTGCCAGCAGCCAAGAGGGGACTAGCGGGGGATATGGGGCAGATACGCAGTATTTT	CASSQEGTSGGYGADTQYF
TRBV18	NA	NA	TRBJ2-3	TGTGCCAGCTCACCACCGAGCACAGATACGCAGTATTTT	CASSPPSTDTQYF
TRBV2	NA	NA	TRBJ2-7	TGTGCCAGCAGTGTCCGGCGCGAGCAGTACTTC	CASSVRREQYF
TRBV5-1	NA	NA	TRBJ1-4	TGCGCCAGCGTTCTTAAGGGTGACGAAAAACTGTTTTTT	CASVLKGDEKLFF
TRBV14	NA	NA	TRBJ1-3	TGTGCCAGCAGCGGGATAGGCGGGACACCTGGAAACACCATATATTTT	CASSGIGGTPGNTIYF
TRBV27	TRBD1	NA	TRBJ1-1	TGTGCCAGCAGTCCAGCGGACAGGGGGGGCACTGAAGCTTTCTTT	CASSPADRGGTEAFF
TRBV9	TRBD1	NA	TRBJ1-4	TGTGCCAGCAGCCTTGACAGGGGCCCGGGCGAAAAACTGTTTTTT	CASSLDRGPGEKLFF
TRBV11-3	TRBD1	NA	TRBJ2-7	TGTGCCAGCAGCTTAGGCGGGACAGGTCCCGGGAACGAGCAGTACTTC	CASSLGGTGPGNEQYF
TRBV24-1	NA	NA	TRBJ1-1	TGTGCCACCAGTGACTCGGGAAAGAACACTGAAGCTTTCTTT	CATSDSGKNTEAFF
TRBV10-3	NA	NA	TRBJ2-1	TGTGCCATCAGTGAGTCGGCTAGCTCCTACAATGAGCAGTTCTTC	CAISESASSYNEQFF
TRBV4-1	TRBD1	NA	TRBJ1-5	TGCGCCAGCAGCCAAGATCTCCTCCGGGACAGATATCAGCCCCAGCATTTT	CASSQDLLRDRYQPQHF
TRBV19	NA	NA	TRBJ1-6	TGTGCCAGTACCTTAGACAGTCCTACTAATTCACCCCTCCACTTT	CASTLDSPTNSPLHF
TRBV28	NA	NA	TRBJ2-7	TGTGCCAGCAGTTTAACCAGGGAAAAGTACTTC	CASSLTREKYF
TRBV30	NA	NA	TRBJ2-7	TGTGCCTGGAGTGTTACAGGGTTCGAGCAGTACTTC	CAWSVTGFEQYF
TRBV14	NA	NA	TRBJ2-3	TGTGCCAGCAGCCAAGACTGGAGGGGACCCAACCTCACCGATACGCAGTATTTT	CASSQDWRGPNLTDTQYF
TRBV4-1	NA	NA	TRBJ2-7	TGCGCCAGCAGCGCAACCGGGACACCTTACGAGCAGTACTTC	CASSATGTPYEQYF
TRBV7-9	NA	NA	TRBJ1-2	TGTGCCAGCAGCCCCGGGGCAGGCTATGGCTACACCTTC	CASSPGAGYGYTF
TRBV5-1	TRBD1	once	TRBJ1-2	TGCGCCAGCAGCGAAACAGGGGCGGGTGGCTACACCTTC	CASSETGAGGYTF
TRBV19	TRBD2	NA	TRBJ2-7	TGTGCCAGTAGTCCGACGGGACTAGCGGGAGGAAGCTACGAGCAGTACTTC	CASSPTGLAGGSYEQYF
TRBV2	NA	NA	TRBJ1-5	TGTGCCAGCACCCAGACAGGATTTGACAATCAGCCCCAGCATTTT	CASTQTGFDNQPQHF
TRBV19	NA	few	TRBJ1-1	TGTGCCAGTAGTATAAGGGGCGTGAACACTGAAGCTTTCTTT	CASSIRGVNTEAFF
TRBV7-2	NA	NA	TRBJ2-5	TGTGCCAGCAGAAAAGCAGGGCTGATTGGGGGGACCCAGTACTTC	CASRKAGLIGGTQYF
TRBV5-8	NA	NA	TRBJ1-5	TGTGCCAGCAGCTTGCCACGGTGGAGCAATCAGCCCCAGCATTTT	CASSLPRWSNQPQHF
TRBV18	NA	NA	TRBJ1-2	TGTGCCAGCTCACCAGGAGAGAATGGTGGCTACACCTTC	CASSPGENGGYTF
TRBV5-5	NA	once	TRBJ1-1	TGTGCCAGCAGCTTGGTGTTTGGACGGATCAACACTGAAGCTTTCTTT	CASSLVFGRINTEAFF
TRBV6-6	NA	NA	TRBJ2-5	TGTGCCAGCGGGGTGGCGGGAGAGACCCAGTACTTC	CASGVAGETQYF
TRBV2	TRBD1	NA	TRBJ1-5	TGTGCCAGCATGACCGACAGGGCGATCGGGAATCAGCCCCAGCATTTT	CASMTDRAIGNQPQHF
TRBV7-9	NA	NA	TRBJ2-7	TGTGCCAGCAGCCCCACATACGAGCAGTACTTC	CASSPTYEQYF
TRBV2	NA	NA	TRBJ1-1	TGTGCCAGCAGTGTAGGCTCTTGGAACACTGAAGCTTTCTTT	CASSVGSWNTEAFF
TRBV18	NA	NA	TRBJ1-2	TGTGCCAGCTCACCACCGGGGGACCTCTTAGGCTACACCTTC	CASSPPGDLLGYTF
TRBV5-1	NA	NA	TRBJ2-1	TGCGCCAGCAGCCTACCTGAGGGGAACTACAATGAGCAGTTCTTC	CASSLPEGNYNEQFF
TRBV7-2	NA	NA	TRBJ2-3	TGTGCCAGCAGCCCGGTGGCGCAGTTCACAGATACGCAGTATTTT	CASSPVAQFTDTQYF
TRBV9	NA	NA	TRBJ1-2	TGTGCCAGCAGCCCTGACACTACCCTCTATGGCTACACCTTC	CASSPDTTLYGYTF
TRBV5-4	NA	NA	TRBJ1-1	TGTGCCAGCACAGGCGGCATGAACACTGAAGCTTTCTTT	CASTGGMNTEAFF
TRBV19	NA	NA	TRBJ2-3	TGTGCCAGTACCCTGAGCGGCACAGATACGCAGTATTTT	CASTLSGTDTQYF
TRBV28	NA	NA	TRBJ1-2	TGTGCCAGCAGTTTCTGGGTTTCAGGGTTTGGCTACACCTTC	CASSFWVSGFGYTF
TRBV11-2	TRBD1	once	TRBJ1-2	TGTGCCAGCAGTTACCGACAGGGTCTTGGCTACACCTTC	CASSYRQGLGYTF
TRBV7-2	TRBD2	NA	TRBJ2-7	TGTGCCAGCAGCTCCCAGGGAGGGGAGCAGTACTTC	CASSSQGGEQYF
TRBV19	NA	medium-sized	TRBJ1-1	TGTGCCAGTAGTACAGCCCCTACAGGTCCAAGTGGAGCTTTCTTT	CASSTAPTGPSGAFF
TRBV4-1	TRBD1	NA	TRBJ2-7	TGCGCCAGCAGCCAGAGGGGAGACAGGGGGCGGGACGAGCAGTACTTC	CASSQRGDRGRDEQYF
TRBV15	NA	NA	TRBJ1-4	TGTGCCACCAGGGACGAGCTTCGAGCTAATGAAAAACTGTTTTTT	CATRDELRANEKLFF
TRBV2	NA	NA	TRBJ1-2	TGTGCCAGCAGTGAGGGGGGATTCAAGTACTACACCTTC	CASSEGGFKYYTF
TRBV5-4	NA	NA	TRBJ2-7	TGTGCCAGCAGCTTGGGACTAGGATCCTACGAGCAGTACTTC	CASSLGLGSYEQYF
TRBV2	NA	NA	TRBJ2-1	TGTGCCAGCAGAGAGCGGGGGCGCCAAGGGGGCGAGCAGTTCTTC	CASRERGRQGGEQFF
TRBV30	NA	NA	TRBJ2-7	TGTGCCTGGAAATCCAAGGGACAAGGGAAAAAGGGAAACGAGCAGTACTTC	CAWKSKGQGKKGNEQYF
TRBV10-3	NA	NA	TRBJ1-1	TGTGCCATCAGCCGACAGGAAGACACTGAAGCTTTCTTT	CAISRQEDTEAFF
TRBV28	NA	NA	TRBJ1-6	TGTGCCAGCAGTTCCGTAAGCCCGCGAGATTCACCCCTCCACTTT	CASSSVSPRDSPLHF
TRBV7-9	NA	NA	TRBJ1-4	TGTGCCAGCAGCTTAGGGGGGGCCTCCACAACTAATGAAAAACTGTTTTTT	CASSLGGASTTNEKLFF
TRBV15	NA	NA	TRBJ1-1	TGTGCCACCAGCAGAGACGACCTACTGAACACTGAAGCTTTCTTT	CATSRDDLLNTEAFF
TRBV3-1/TRBV3-2	TRBD1	NA	TRBJ1-1	TGTGCCAGCAGCCGAGGACAGGGGTTGATCACTGAAGCTTTCTTT	CASSRGQGLITEAFF
TRBV6-5	TRBD1	NA	TRBJ1-2	TGTGCCAGCAGTTTACTTACAGGGGGCGCAAATGGCTACACCTTC	CASSLLTGGANGYTF
TRBV3-1/TRBV3-2	NA	NA	TRBJ2-3	TGTGCCAGCAGCCAAGGGTCGAGCACAGATACGCAGTATTTT	CASSQGSSTDTQYF
TRBV5-4	TRBD2	NA	TRBJ2-1	TGTGCCAGCAGCCCGGGGACTAGGTCGTACAATGAGCAGTTCTTC	CASSPGTRSYNEQFF
TRBV27	NA	NA	TRBJ2-1	TGTGCCAGCAGTTTATCGAATATCATACGGTATGAGCAGTTCTTC	CASSLSNIIRYEQFF